Shown below are 9 T cell receptor beta chains from a single sample sequenced in a study of vaccination effects on CD4 cells after COVID-19. Produced via immunoSEQ multiplex PCR; TCRdb's table is partial and in-frame only. The sample has approximately 76,000 clones, 78% seen once. Pools of viral peptides were used by the ViraFEST assay to expand antigen-specific CD4+ T cells ahead of sequencing. With more than 9 days of culture completed, CD4+ T cells were isolated. Having tested negative for nucleocapsid antibodies, the vaccine recipients showed no prior SARS-CoV-2 infection. Their cognate antigens are unknown. This material consisted of CD4+ T cells from PBMCs cultured with SARS-CoV-2 spike peptides, taken before COVID-19 vaccination. These receptors all come from a human donor who received a COVID-19 vaccine.

J is TRBJ2-3 and V is TRBV19; no definite D call. This CDR3 contains 12 residues. CDR1 and CDR2 from the germline V gene are LNHDA and SQIVND (reference sequence). V gave up 5 bases and J gave up 2 bases, with 5 bases separating them. CDR3 amino acids: CASSPNTDTQYF. For the CDR3, the DNA is TGTGCCAGTAGTCCAAACACAGATACGCAGTATTTT. The entire variable domain, with the rest obtained from reference TRBV19 and TRBJ2-3, is as follows: DGGITQSPKYLFRKEGQNVTLSCEQNLNHDAMYWYRQDPGQGLRLIYYSQIVNDFQKGDIAEGYSVSREKKESFPLTVTSAQKNPTAFYLCASSPNTDTQYFGPGTRLTVL.

This chain links TRBV9 with TRBJ1-2; D is unresolved. Germline CDR1 is SGDLS and CDR2 is YYNGEE. The CDR3 length is 14 residues. Trimming removed 0 bases at V and 7 bases at J, with 13 bases between. CDR3 coding DNA: TGTGCCAGCAGCGTAGTGCCCGAATCCGGTGGCTACACCTTC. Its translation: CASSVVPESGGYTF.

This clone was detected only a few times. The CDR3: CASSRDPGQRPYEQYV. The CDR3 DNA follows: TGTGCCAGCAGCCGAGATCCGGGACAGAGACCATACGAGCAGTACGTC. This sequence joins TRBV5-6 and TRBJ2-7, with TRBD1 identical over 7 bases. Germline V CDR1 and CDR2: SGHDT, YYEEEE. The CDR3 is 16 amino acids. The V segment lost 4 bases and the J segment 4 bases; nucleotides outside the gene matches: 14.

The chain couples TRBV5-1 to TRBJ2-3, with TRBD1 as a possible D gene (5 bases). The V end lost 0 bases, the J end lost 2 bases, and 10 bases lay between the germline ends. CDR1 is SGHRS, CDR2 YFSETQ, per germline. The CDR3 is 15 residues long. CDR3 nucleotides: TGCGCCAGCAGCTTGGTTAGACAGACCACAGATACGCAGTATTTT. It yields the protein CASSLVRQTTDTQYF.

The gene calls are TRBV6-6 and TRBJ2-1; D not certain. This CDR3 has 13 residues. Germline V gene data show CDR1 as MNHNY and CDR2 as SVGAGI (reference sequence). Trimming took 5 bases from V and 8 from J, leaving 13 bases between them. The chain's CDR3 is CASSRVGLDEQFF. CDR3 sequence (DNA): TGTGCCAGCAGTAGGGTAGGGCTAGATGAGCAGTTCTTC.

The V and J genes are TRBV5-1 and TRBJ1-4, with D perhaps matching TRBD1 (5 bases). Germline values: CDR1 SGHRS, CDR2 YFSETQ. Deletions cut 4 bases from V and 8 bases from J, with 24 bases between. The CDR3 is 17 residues long. The CDR3 is CASSPNAGTQVREKLFF. The CDR3 nucleotides are TGCGCCAGCAGCCCGAACGCCGGGACCCAAGTCAGGGAAAAACTGTTTTTT.

The chain combines TRBV4-1 with TRBJ2-1; D remains unclear. Trimming took off 0 bases at V and 10 bases at J, with 13 bases between the two ends. The CDR3 has 14 amino acids. Looked up from germline, CDR1 is MGHRA and CDR2 is YSYEKL. CDR3 region: CASSQDIARNEQFF. The CDR3 bases are TGCGCCAGCAGCCAAGATATTGCTAGAAACGAGCAGTTCTTC.

A note on this clone: Other DNA sequences from this sample encode an identical CDR3 as well. The gene calls are TRBV28 and TRBJ2-7; 7 positions agree with TRBD1. CDR1 MDHEN and CDR2 SYDVKM come from the germline V gene. The ends lost 6 bases at V and 0 bases at J; junction bases unmatched: 5. This CDR3 is 14 amino acids long. The CDR3 is CASSPDRVSYEQYV. CDR3 in DNA: TGTGCCAGCAGCCCCGACAGGGTCTCCTACGAGCAGTACGTC.

This sequence joins TRBV11-2 and TRBJ1-2; D is possibly TRBD1 (6 bases). Germline V gene lookup returns CDR1 SGHAT and CDR2 FQNNGV. CDR3 length: 13 amino acids. V gave up 6 bases and J gave up 3 bases, with 11 bases separating them. The chain's CDR3 is CASRPQGYYGYTF. In DNA form, the CDR3 reads TGTGCCAGCAGGCCACAGGGATACTATGGCTACACCTTC. Filled out from reference TRBV11-2 and TRBJ1-2, the complete variable domain reads EAGVAQSPRYKIIEKRQSVAFWCNPISGHATLYWYQQILGQGPKLLIQFQNNGVVDDSQLPKDRFSAERLKGVDSTLKIQPAKLEDSAVYLCASRPQGYYGYTFGSGTRLTVV.